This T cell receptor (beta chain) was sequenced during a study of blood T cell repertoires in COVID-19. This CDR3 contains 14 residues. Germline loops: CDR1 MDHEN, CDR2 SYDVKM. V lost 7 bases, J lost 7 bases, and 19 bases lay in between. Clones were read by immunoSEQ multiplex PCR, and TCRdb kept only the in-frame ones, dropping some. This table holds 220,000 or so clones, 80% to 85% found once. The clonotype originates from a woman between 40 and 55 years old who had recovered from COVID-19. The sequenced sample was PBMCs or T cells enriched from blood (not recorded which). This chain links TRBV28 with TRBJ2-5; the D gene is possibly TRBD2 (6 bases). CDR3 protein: CASTRTTGVLTQYF. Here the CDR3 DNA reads TGTGCCAGCACCAGGACTACGGGCGTTTTGACCCAGTACTTC.